The 5 T cell receptor beta chains presented below share a single source sample, sequenced in a study of monozygotic twins with inflammatory bowel disease. Reanalyzing the 5' RACE reads, TCRdb keeps one entry per CDR3 protein, without DNA. This repertoire includes 400,000 or so distinct CDR3 sequences. The sample was blood. The receptors come from a human donor with ulcerative colitis or Crohn's disease, or a healthy co-twin of an affected twin (not recorded which).

The chain couples TRBV14 to TRBJ2-4; TCRdb proposes TRBD2, but this gene call is untestable without DNA. The CDR3 runs to 12 residues. Germline CDR1 reads SGHDN; CDR2 reads FVKESK. The chain's CDR3 is CASSQVAGIQYF.

The rearrangement joins TRBV10-3 to TRBJ2-1. This CDR3 has 14 residues. Looked up from germline, CDR1 is ENHRY and CDR2 is SYGVKD. CDR3 sequence: CAISDDSSYNEQFF.

The genes are TRBV7-2 and TRBJ1-3. This CDR3 region has 15 residues. Germline CDR1 SGHTA, CDR2 FQGNSA. The CDR3 sequence: CASSFLQGAGNTIYF.

The chain links TRBV6-1 to TRBJ2-7; the D call from TCRdb, TRBD1, cannot be confirmed without DNA. Per germline, CDR1 MNHNS and CDR2 SASEGT. This CDR3 is built from 14 residues. The CDR3 reads CASSKGGLSYEQYF.

The rearrangement uses TRBV6-6 and TRBJ1-3. Germline V gene lookup returns CDR1 MNHNY and CDR2 SVGAGI (reference sequence). The CDR3 spans 14 residues. This CDR3 reads CATKDGGSGNTIYF.